This paragraph covers one T cell receptor (beta chain) sequence. The sample comes from a study of immune characterization of retroperitoneal liposarcoma. The CDR3 length is 14 residues. The germline V gene encodes CDR1 MNHGY and CDR2 SAAAGT. J lost 10 bases, V lost 7 bases, and 13 bases had no gene match. MiXCR was run by TCRdb on the PCR reads, yielding one entry per CDR3 protein. The data contain about 9,500 distinct CDR3 sequences, 28% of them seen just once; the ten biggest clones take up around 8%. Specimen: tumor tissue. The receptor was derived from a male donor with retroperitoneal liposarcoma. The rearrangement uses TRBV6-8 and TRBJ2-1; TRBD1 matches at 7 bases. In DNA form, the CDR3 reads TGTGCCAGCACCTCGGACAGGTCTACCTACGAGCAGTTCTTC. Translated: CASTSDRSTYEQFF.